Presented here are 20 T cell receptor beta chains from one specimen sequenced in a study of T-cell reconstitution after alpha-beta-depleted transplantation in children. Preparation of the TCRbeta library used unique molecular identifiers. TCRdb recomputed calls from the PCR reads with MiXCR, one row per CDR3 protein. The table shows roughly 340,000 distinct CDR3 sequences, with about a sixth occurring only once. This specimen was PBMCs, mostly from graft donor cells, taken 360 days after TCRalphabeta/CD19-depleted stem cell transplant. All receptors come from a male patient aged 2-10 years who had a stem cell transplant for acute lymphoblastic leukemia, so the T cells may come from the graft donor.

The rearrangement joins TRBV4-3 to TRBJ1-5, with D perhaps matching TRBD1 (6 bases). This CDR3 has 18 amino acids. The germline V gene has CDR1 LGHNA and CDR2 YSLEER. V lost 1 base to trimming and J lost 7 bases, with 23 bases between them. CDR3 in amino acids: CASSQGAVRSGDEQPQHF. The CDR3 DNA is TGCGCCAGCAGCCAAGGTGCTGTTAGGTCAGGGGATGAGCAGCCCCAGCATTTT.

This chain joins TRBV20-1 and TRBJ2-2; TRBD2 is a possible D gene (5 bases). Trimming left V 4 bases short and J 4 bases short, with 13 bases between. Germline V CDR1 and CDR2: DFQATT, SNEGSKA (reference sequence). CDR3 length: 14 residues. CDR3 protein: CSAKDGKGTGELFF. In DNA form, the CDR3 reads TGCAGTGCTAAGGACGGGAAGGGCACCGGGGAGCTGTTTTTT.

This chain links TRBV30 with TRBJ2-4; D is ambiguous. Trimming pared 5 bases from V and 5 bases from J, leaving 13 bases between. Germline V gene data show CDR1 as GTSNPN and CDR2 as SVGIG (reference sequence). The CDR3 length is 13 residues. In DNA, the CDR3 is TGTGCCTGGTCCTCGGACCTTGAAAACATTCAGTACTTC. Protein product: CAWSSDLENIQYF.

In this sample, this clonotype turned up many times. This chain links TRBV20-1 with TRBJ2-7; D gene unclear. CDR1 and CDR2 (germline): DFQATT, SNEGSKA (reference sequence). The CDR3 covers 15 residues. Trimming stripped 5 bases from V and 0 bases from J, with 17 bases between. The CDR3 nucleotides read TGCAGTGCTGGCCGCCGAGACTCCCTCTCCTACGAGCAGTACTTC. Its translation is CSAGRRDSLSYEQYF.

This clonotype was observed a few times. Here the CDR3 DNA reads TGTGCCAGCAGCAAAGAGTCCCAGGCACCCGACGAAGCTTTCTTT. It translates to CASSKESQAPDEAFF. The V call is TRBV21-1, the J call TRBJ1-1. TRBV21-1 is a pseudogene locus. This CDR3 region has 15 residues.

This clonotype was seen ten or more times. The chain joins TRBV10-1 to TRBJ2-1; 10 positions match TRBD2. The germline V gene encodes CDR1 WNHNN and CDR2 SYGVQD (reference sequence). The CDR3 extends over 21 amino acids. The junction had 19 bases not matched to a gene; V was cut back by 2 bases and J by 3 bases. CDR3 protein: CASSEPRGAGLATRVYNEQFF. The DNA for the CDR3 is TGCGCCAGCAGTGAGCCGCGGGGCGCGGGACTAGCGACACGAGTCTACAATGAGCAGTTCTTC.

The CDR3 coding sequence is TGTGCTAGTGCCCGGACAGGACTAGCCAAAAACATTCAGTACTTC. The encoded protein is CASARTGLAKNIQYF. This chain uses TRBV12-5 with TRBJ2-4; TRBD1 aligns across 7 bases. The CDR3 sequence is 15 residues long. Trimming took 7 bases from V and 0 from J; bases not matched to a gene: 6. The V gene's germline CDR1 is LGHNT and CDR2 FRNRAP.

This clonotype was found a few times. The V gene is TRBV29-1, the J gene TRBJ2-3; the match to TRBD2 covers 7 bases. This CDR3 spans 15 amino acids. The V and J ends lost 6 bases and 5 bases, in that order; junction bases with no gene match: 14. Germline CDR1 reads SQVTM; CDR2 reads ANQGSEA. The CDR3: CSVTAGSLLGDTQYF. The CDR3 DNA sequence: TGCAGCGTCACAGCGGGATCCCTTCTTGGAGATACGCAGTATTTT.

This clonotype was seen ten or more times. The rearrangement uses TRBV6-1 and TRBJ2-1; tentatively, D is TRBD2 (6 bases). Per the germline V gene, CDR1 is MNHNS and CDR2 is SASEGT. The CDR3 runs 13 residues. V was cut by 6 bases and J by 1 base, with 7 bases left in between. In nucleotides, the CDR3 is TGTGCCAGCAGAGGGACTTCCTACAATGAGCAGTTCTTC. It translates to CASRGTSYNEQFF.

This clonotype came up many times. The chain carries TRBV9 and TRBJ1-1; tentative D call: TRBD1 (5 bases). Trimming removed 3 bases at V and 1 base at J, with 10 bases between. This CDR3 contains 14 residues. The germline V gene has CDR1 SGDLS and CDR2 YYNGEE. Written as DNA, the CDR3 is TGTGCCAGCAGCGCGGGGACCAGGAACACTGAAGCTTTCTTT. Amino acid sequence: CASSAGTRNTEAFF.

A few counts support this clonotype. The CDR3 protein is CASSEGGDRGHDEQYF. For the CDR3, the DNA is TGTGCCAGCAGCGAGGGGGGGGACAGGGGGCATGACGAGCAGTACTTC. The V call is TRBV9, the J call TRBJ2-7; 12 bases agree with TRBD1. The J segment lost 5 bases and the V segment lost 3 bases, leaving 9 bases of the junction unmatched. The CDR3 length is 16 residues. Per germline, CDR1 SGDLS and CDR2 YYNGEE. Drawing the rest from reference TRBV9 and TRBJ2-7, the complete variable domain is DSGVTQTPKHLITATGQRVTLRCSPRSGDLSVYWYQQSLDQGLQFLIQYYNGEERAKGNILERFSAQQFPDLHSELNLSSLELGDSALYFCASSEGGDRGHDEQYFGPGTRLTVT.

This clonotype showed up many times. The V gene is TRBV5-1, the J gene TRBJ2-3; D is perhaps TRBD1 (5 bases). This CDR3 contains 14 residues. Germline V gene data show CDR1 as SGHRS and CDR2 as YFSETQ. Trimming pared 0 bases from V and 3 bases from J, leaving 8 bases between. The CDR3 sequence is CASSLDRPTDTQYF. The CDR3 nucleotides read TGCGCCAGCAGCTTGGACAGGCCAACAGATACGCAGTATTTT.

This clonotype turned up a few times. The chain employs TRBV6-5 and TRBJ2-1, with 13 bases identical to TRBD2. Germline loops: CDR1 MNHEY, CDR2 SVGAGI. The CDR3 has 15 amino acids. The J segment lost 9 bases and the V segment lost 5 bases, leaving 7 bases of the junction unmatched. CDR3 DNA: TGTGCCAGCAGTCCACTAGCGGGAGGGCCCAGTGAGCAGTTCTTC. It specifies CASSPLAGGPSEQFF.

This clonotype was seen at least ten times. The CDR3 nucleotides are TGTGCCAGCAGTCGGACTAGCGGGAGGTATGAGACCCAGTACTTC. This translates into CASSRTSGRYETQYF. This sequence joins TRBV28 and TRBJ2-5; 14 bases line up with TRBD2. This CDR3 has 15 residues. Germline CDR1 is MDHEN and CDR2 is SYDVKM. The ends lost 5 bases at V and 5 bases at J; junction bases unmatched: 4.

V and J are TRBV10-3 and TRBJ2-1; perhaps TRBD2 as D (6 bases). The germline gives CDR1 ENHRY, CDR2 SYGVKD. Trimming removed 3 bases from V and 4 bases from J, with 13 bases in between. The CDR3 runs to 15 residues. CDR3 sequence: CAISEGLALYNEQFF. The CDR3 nucleotides read TGTGCCATCAGTGAAGGCCTAGCGCTATACAATGAGCAGTTCTTC.

This clonotype came up a few times. This chain uses TRBV27 with TRBJ2-1, with D possibly matching TRBD2 (5 bases). The CDR3 totals 18 residues. CDR1 MNHEY and CDR2 SMNVEV come from the germline V gene (reference sequence). V was clipped by 6 bases and J by 0 bases, with 21 bases between them. The CDR3, as DNA: TGTGCCAGCAGCCTAGTAGGAGGTGGCCCCCTCTCCTACAATGAGCAGTTCTTC. Residues: CASSLVGGGPLSYNEQFF.

The chain recombines TRBV28 with TRBJ2-7; D is unclear. The CDR3 is 13 amino acids. CDR1 MDHEN and CDR2 SYDVKM come from the germline V gene. Trimming cost V 1 base and J 6 bases, with 10 bases left between them. Written as DNA, the CDR3 is TGTGCCAGCAGTTTATTGGGGTATGGCGAGCAGTACTTC. As protein: CASSLLGYGEQYF.

The rearrangement uses TRBV6-5 and TRBJ2-3, with TRBD2 matching over 9 bases. V dropped 1 base and J dropped 1; count of bases not matched to a gene: 3. Germline V gene sequence: CDR1 MNHEY, CDR2 SVGAGI. The CDR3 has 16 residues. The CDR3 sequence is CASSYWAGGGTDTQYF. The CDR3 nucleotides are TGTGCCAGCAGTTACTGGGCGGGAGGGGGCACAGATACGCAGTATTTT.

V usage is TRBV4-2 and J usage is TRBJ2-1, with 8 bases matching TRBD2. This CDR3 comprises 16 residues. The junction had 10 bases not matched to a gene; V was cut back by 5 bases and J by 4 bases. Germline V CDR1 and CDR2: LGHNA, YNFKEQ. CDR3 sequence reads: CASSADWASGYNEQFF. The DNA of the CDR3 is TGTGCCAGCAGCGCAGATTGGGCTAGCGGGTACAATGAGCAGTTCTTC.

This clonotype occurred a few times. The chain recombines TRBV7-2 with TRBJ2-1; TRBD2 matches at 8 bases. The germline V gene encodes CDR1 SGHTA and CDR2 FQGNSA. The CDR3 sequence is 15 residues long. V was pared by 8 bases and J by 3 bases, with 9 bases of the junction left unmatched. The CDR3 sequence is CASLATAGGYNEQFF. The DNA for the CDR3 is TGTGCCAGCCTTGCAACGGCGGGAGGCTACAATGAGCAGTTCTTC.